What follows are 24 T cell receptor beta chains derived from one specimen sequenced in a study of cytomegalovirus exposure and HLA in healthy donors. The PCR contained 60 Vbeta and 13 Jbeta primers. Libraries were prepared by immunoSEQ multiplex PCR; TCRdb keeps only in-frame clonotypes and omits some of them. The sample holds approximately 150,000 clones; 55% to 70% are singletons and the top ten take 2.5% to 3.5%. Sequenced material: PBMCs. The receptors derive from a woman in her 30s in good health and CMV-seropositive.

The chain combines TRBV11-1 with TRBJ2-1; 9 bases match TRBD2. This CDR3 has 16 amino acids. Germline V gene sequence: CDR1 SGHAT, CDR2 FQDESV (reference sequence). The J segment lost 0 bases and the V segment lost 1 base, leaving 1 base of the junction unmatched. The CDR3 reads CASSLDSGSSYNEQFF. DNA of the CDR3: TGTGCCAGCAGCTTAGATAGCGGGAGCTCCTACAATGAGCAGTTCTTC.

This clone was seen more than once but under ten times. Other DNA sequences in this sample translate to the same CDR3. Here the CDR3 DNA reads TGTGCCTGGGACCCCCCGGGTCTCGGGGAGCTGTTTTTT. Translating it yields CAWDPPGLGELFF. The chain links TRBV30 to TRBJ2-2; D unclear. CDR1 and CDR2 (germline): GTSNPN, SVGIG (reference sequence). Deletions cut 5 bases from V and 7 bases from J, with 14 bases between. The CDR3 runs 13 residues.

The V call is TRBV27, the J call TRBJ2-1; 8 bases are a match to TRBD1. From germline, CDR1 is MNHEY and CDR2 SMNVEV (reference sequence). J was trimmed by 7 bases and V by 4 bases; bases with no gene match: 9. The CDR3 extends over 15 amino acids. This CDR3 reads CASSSAGQAVNEQFF. CDR3 coding DNA: TGTGCCAGCAGTTCCGCGGGACAGGCGGTTAATGAGCAGTTCTTC.

This clone was seen once. The V call is TRBV2, the J call TRBJ1-6, with 11 bases matching TRBD1. This CDR3 is built from 15 residues. Germline CDR1 reads SNHLY; CDR2 reads FYNNEI. Losses at the gene ends were 9 bases for V and 6 bases for J; bases not matched to a gene: 7. The CDR3 nucleotides are TGTGCCAGAAGCACCGGGACAGGGGGTAATTCACCCCTCCACTTT. It yields the protein CARSTGTGGNSPLHF.

This sequence joins TRBV2 and TRBJ2-7; maybe TRBD2 (5 bases). V shed 0 bases and J shed 6 bases, with 9 bases lying between them. Germline CDR1 is SNHLY and CDR2 is FYNNEI. This CDR3 has 13 residues. The DNA for the CDR3 is TGTGCCAGCAGTGAAGCGCGAGGGCCCGAGCAGTACTTC. Its translation: CASSEARGPEQYF. The full variable domain, in which reference TRBV2 and TRBJ2-7 provide the parts outside the CDR3, is EPEVTQTPSHQVTQMGQEVILRCVPISNHLYFYWYRQILGQKVEFLVSFYNNEISEKSEIFDDQFSVERPDGSNFTLKIRSTKLEDSAMYFCASSEARGPEQYFGPGTRLTVT.

The gene calls are TRBV6-6 and TRBJ1-2; 9 positions match TRBD1. The ends lost 9 bases at V and 2 bases at J; junction bases unmatched: 7. Germline CDR1 is MNHNY and CDR2 is SVGAGI (reference sequence). This CDR3 is built from 14 residues. CDR3 loop: CASGGTGTNYGYTF. The CDR3 region has the DNA TGTGCCAGTGGGGGGACAGGGACGAACTATGGCTACACCTTC.

This clone was seen a few times. This chain joins TRBV9 and TRBJ2-3; no firm D call. V was trimmed by 0 bases and J by 2 bases, leaving 7 bases between them. The CDR3 has 14 residues. From germline, CDR1 is SGDLS and CDR2 YYNGEE. DNA for the CDR3: TGTGCCAGCAGCGTAGAACACAACACAGATACGCAGTATTTT. Amino acids: CASSVEHNTDTQYF. The variable domain in full, with the rest retrieved from reference TRBV9 and TRBJ2-3, is DSGVTQTPKHLITATGQRVTLRCSPRSGDLSVYWYQQSLDQGLQFLIQYYNGEERAKGNILERFSAQQFPDLHSELNLSSLELGDSALYFCASSVEHNTDTQYFGPGTRLTVL.

The genes are TRBV27 and TRBJ2-7; a weak D match, TRBD2 (6 bases). Looked up from germline, CDR1 is MNHEY and CDR2 is SMNVEV (reference sequence). The CDR3 is 15 residues long. Trimming took off 3 bases at V and 0 bases at J, with 12 bases between the two ends. For the CDR3, the DNA is TGTGCCAGCAGTTTCCGGGGAGGAATCTCCTACGAGCAGTACTTC. The encoded protein is CASSFRGGISYEQYF.

J is TRBJ1-1 and V is TRBV6-5; D is uncertain. The length of the CDR3 is 14 residues. Germline CDR1 MNHEY, CDR2 SVGAGI. V was shortened by 0 bases and J by 3 bases, with 8 bases between the two germline ends. In nucleotides, the CDR3 is TGTGCCAGCAGTTACTCGCTCCTAGACACTGAAGCTTTCTTT. Amino acids: CASSYSLLDTEAFF.

The gene calls are TRBV27 and TRBJ1-6; no definite D call. V dropped 6 bases and J dropped 5 bases, with 8 bases sitting between them. Germline V gene data show CDR1 as MNHEY and CDR2 as SMNVEV (reference sequence). The CDR3 loop spans 13 amino acids. The CDR3 DNA follows: TGTGCCAGCAGACAGACCGATAATTCACCCCTCCACTTT. Amino acids: CASRQTDNSPLHF.

The chain is built from TRBV29-1 and TRBJ2-1; TRBD1 aligns across 10 bases. Trimming took 4 bases from V and 7 from J; bases not matched to a gene: 4. Germline V gives CDR1 SQVTM, CDR2 ANQGSEA. This CDR3 is built from 13 residues. The CDR3 loop reads CSVGTGGLNEQFF. The CDR3 nucleotides read TGCAGCGTTGGGACAGGGGGTTTAAATGAGCAGTTCTTC.

The chain employs TRBV27 and TRBJ2-5, with D maybe TRBD1 (6 bases). Per germline, CDR1 MNHEY and CDR2 SMNVEV (reference sequence). V lost 7 bases to trimming and J lost 2 bases, with 14 bases between them. The CDR3 length is 14 residues. The CDR3: CASTTGNPQETQYF. CDR3 in DNA: TGTGCCAGCACCACAGGGAACCCACAAGAGACCCAGTACTTC.

In nucleotides, the CDR3 is TGTGCCAGCAGCGTAGCTCCCACGGCAACTAATGAAAAACTGTTTTTT. Protein: CASSVAPTATNEKLFF. The J gene is TRBJ1-4, the V gene TRBV9; D gene ambiguous. Germline V gene sequence: CDR1 SGDLS, CDR2 YYNGEE. The CDR3 has 16 amino acids. V shed 0 bases and J shed 0 bases, with 9 bases lying between them.

In this sample, this clone turned up a few times. The chain employs TRBV28 and TRBJ2-1, with TRBD1 matching over 8 bases. Trimming at V came to 6 bases and at J to 2 bases, leaving 12 bases not matched to a gene. CDR3 length equals 17 residues. Germline CDR1 is MDHEN and CDR2 is SYDVKM. CDR3 residues: CASRRDRPTLTYNEQFF. The CDR3 DNA is TGTGCCAGCAGGCGGGACAGGCCTACTCTCACCTACAATGAGCAGTTCTTC.

The genes are TRBV6-6 and TRBJ2-7; D is ambiguous. There are 14 residues in the CDR3. CDR1 and CDR2 from the germline V gene are MNHNY and SVGAGI (reference sequence). V lost 6 bases to trimming and J lost 2 bases, with 14 bases between them. The CDR3 here is CASRVENPPYEQYF. DNA for the CDR3: TGTGCCAGCAGGGTAGAAAACCCCCCCTACGAGCAGTACTTC.

The chain couples TRBV11-1 to TRBJ1-1; a weak D match, TRBD1 (5 bases). V lost 3 bases and J lost 0, with 8 bases in between. Looked up from germline, CDR1 is SGHAT and CDR2 is FQDESV (reference sequence). The CDR3 extends over 14 amino acids. The CDR3 region is CASSLTDMNTEAFF. The CDR3 coding sequence is TGTGCCAGCAGCTTGACAGACATGAACACTGAAGCTTTCTTT. The full variable domain, completed using reference TRBV11-1 and TRBJ1-1, is EAEVAQSPRYKITEKSQAVAFWCDPISGHATLYWYRQILGQGPELLVQFQDESVVDDSQLPKDRFSAERLKGVDSTLKIQPAELGDSAMYLCASSLTDMNTEAFFGQGTRLTVV.

The DNA of the CDR3 is TGCGCCAGCAGCCTTGTTGGGGGACAGCTTAACAATGAGCAGTTCTTC. Its translation: CASSLVGGQLNNEQFF. The V gene is TRBV5-1, the J gene TRBJ2-1; TRBD1 matches 7 bases. Losses at the gene ends were 4 bases for V and 5 bases for J; bases not matched to a gene: 12. Germline V gives CDR1 SGHRS, CDR2 YFSETQ. The CDR3 consists of 16 residues.

The gene calls are TRBV10-2 and TRBJ2-7; a possible D gene is TRBD1 (5 bases). Germline V gene lookup returns CDR1 WSHSY and CDR2 SAAADI. V was shortened by 2 bases and J by 0 bases, with 11 bases between the two germline ends. This CDR3 spans 15 amino acids. CDR3 region: CASSEMAGISYEQYF. In DNA form, the CDR3 reads TGCGCCAGCAGTGAGATGGCAGGGATCTCCTACGAGCAGTACTTC.

The V and J genes are TRBV15 and TRBJ2-7; tentative D call: TRBD1 (6 bases). The CDR3 consists of 16 residues. The germline V gene has CDR1 LNHNV and CDR2 YYDKDF (reference sequence). Trimming removed 4 bases at V and 1 base at J, with 17 bases between. This chain's CDR3 is CATSKAPGTRSYEQYF. The CDR3 DNA sequence: TGTGCCACCAGCAAAGCTCCCGGGACAAGATCCTACGAGCAGTACTTC.

This clone was counted once. This sequence joins TRBV16 and TRBJ1-2; 8 positions agree with TRBD1. Losses at the gene ends were 5 bases for V and 4 bases for J; bases not matched to a gene: 6. This CDR3 region has 14 residues. Germline V gives CDR1 KGHSY, CDR2 FQNENV. CDR3 DNA: TGTGCCAGCAGCAAAGATGACAGGGGCTATGGCTACACCTTC. Residues: CASSKDDRGYGYTF. Variable domain in full (rest from reference TRBV16 and TRBJ1-2): GEEVAQTPKHLVRGEGQKAKLYCAPIKGHSYVFWYQQVLKNEFKFLISFQNENVFDETGMPKERFSAKCLPNSPCSLEIQATKLEDSAVYFCASSKDDRGYGYTFGSGTRLTVV.

The V and J genes are TRBV7-3 and TRBJ2-3; 9 nucleotides line up with TRBD1. The CDR3 contains 14 residues. Germline lookup yields CDR1 SGHTA and CDR2 FQGTGA. V shed 3 bases and J 6 bases; nucleotides not matched to a gene: 4. The DNA for the CDR3 is TGTGCCAGCAGCTTGGGACAGGGAGGGGATACGCAGTATTTT. Protein: CASSLGQGGDTQYF. The whole variable domain, filled in from reference TRBV7-3 and TRBJ2-3, reads GAGVSQTPSNKVTEKGKYVELRCDPISGHTALYWYRQSLGQGPEFLIYFQGTGAADDSGLPNDRFFAVRPEGSVSTLKIQRTERGDSAVYLCASSLGQGGDTQYFGPGTRLTVL.

In this sample, this clone turned up a few times. The rearrangement joins TRBV5-1 to TRBJ2-1; D is ambiguous. This CDR3 comprises 16 residues. CDR1 SGHRS and CDR2 YFSETQ come from the germline V gene. Trimming pared 0 bases from V and 2 bases from J, leaving 12 bases between. CDR3 in amino acids: CASSLGMNRPYNEQFF. CDR3 nucleotide sequence: TGCGCCAGCAGCTTGGGTATGAACAGACCCTACAATGAGCAGTTCTTC. The whole variable domain, remainder taken from reference TRBV5-1 and TRBJ2-1, is KAGVTQTPRYLIKTRGQQVTLSCSPISGHRSVSWYQQTPGQGLQFLFEYFSETQRNKGNFPGRFSGRQFSNSRSEMNVSTLELGDSALYLCASSLGMNRPYNEQFFGPGTRLTVL.

For the CDR3, the DNA is TGCGCCAGCAGCCAGGGGAATGAGCAGTTCTTC. Translating gives CASSQGNEQFF. V usage is TRBV5-1 and J usage is TRBJ2-1, with a weak D call TRBD1 (6 bases). The V end was cut by 4 bases, the J end by 7 bases, with 6 bases between. The CDR3 is made up of 11 amino acids. From germline, CDR1 is SGHRS and CDR2 YFSETQ.

This clone occurred once. J is TRBJ2-1 and V is TRBV18, with 9 bases lining up with TRBD1. The germline V gene encodes CDR1 KGHSH and CDR2 LQKENI. V lost 1 base, J lost 8 bases, and 6 bases stayed unmatched. CDR3 length: 15 amino acids. CDR3 loop: CASSPRRTGADEQFF. The CDR3 DNA reads as TGTGCCAGCTCACCACGGCGGACAGGGGCGGATGAGCAGTTCTTC.